This TCR beta chain was sequenced during a study of tumor-infiltrating lymphocytes in primary liver carcinoma. Overall study: Aged between 30 and 69 years, the patients were men and women.

This clonotype was seen a single time. A read error may be the cause here, since a much bigger clone is one base away. Per germline, CDR1 ENHRY and CDR2 SYGVKD. The V and J ends lost 6 bases and 3 bases, in that order; junction bases with no gene match: 5. CDR3 length equals 13 residues. The investigators made TCR beta cDNA from about 0.45 ug total RNA, using a constant-region primer. Each TCR beta library was derived from three nested multiplex PCR rounds that employed slightly modified ARM-PCR. Forward primers for TRBV1-TRBV30 and a C-beta reverse primer served the first two PCR rounds, at approximately 10 cycles each. Using its own MiXCR run on the multiplex PCR reads, TCRdb lists one record per CDR3 protein. The data hold 95,000 to 150,000 distinct CDR3 sequences, with roughly 75% observed a single time. The tissue used was unsorted bulk material of about 20-33 mg. RNA and DNA were co-extracted from it with the AllPrep DNA/RNA mini kit.

The chain uses TRBV10-3 and TRBJ2-7; 7 nucleotides line up with TRBD1. This TCR came from a woman aged 60-75 years with primary liver carcinoma and hepatitis B virus infection. Material: tumor-adjacent normal liver tissue. CDR3 coding DNA: TGTGCCATCAGCTGTGACAGGGACTACGAGCAGTACTTC. Encoded protein: CAISCDRDYEQYF.